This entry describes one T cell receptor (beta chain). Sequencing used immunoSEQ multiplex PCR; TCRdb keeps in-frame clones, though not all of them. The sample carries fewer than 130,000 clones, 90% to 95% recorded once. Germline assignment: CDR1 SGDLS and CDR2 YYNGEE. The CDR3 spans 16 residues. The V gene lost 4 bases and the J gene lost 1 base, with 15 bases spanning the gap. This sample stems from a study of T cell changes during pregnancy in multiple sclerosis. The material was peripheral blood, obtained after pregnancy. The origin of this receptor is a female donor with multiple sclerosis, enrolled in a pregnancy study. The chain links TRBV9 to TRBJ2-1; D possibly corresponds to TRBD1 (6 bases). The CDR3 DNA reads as TGTGCCAGCAGCCCCCGACAGGAGCCATCCTACAATGAGCAGTTCTTC. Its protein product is CASSPRQEPSYNEQFF. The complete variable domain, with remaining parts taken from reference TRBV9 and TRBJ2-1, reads DSGVTQTPKHLITATGQRVTLRCSPRSGDLSVYWYQQSLDQGLQFLIQYYNGEERAKGNILERFSAQQFPDLHSELNLSSLELGDSALYFCASSPRQEPSYNEQFFGPGTRLTVL.